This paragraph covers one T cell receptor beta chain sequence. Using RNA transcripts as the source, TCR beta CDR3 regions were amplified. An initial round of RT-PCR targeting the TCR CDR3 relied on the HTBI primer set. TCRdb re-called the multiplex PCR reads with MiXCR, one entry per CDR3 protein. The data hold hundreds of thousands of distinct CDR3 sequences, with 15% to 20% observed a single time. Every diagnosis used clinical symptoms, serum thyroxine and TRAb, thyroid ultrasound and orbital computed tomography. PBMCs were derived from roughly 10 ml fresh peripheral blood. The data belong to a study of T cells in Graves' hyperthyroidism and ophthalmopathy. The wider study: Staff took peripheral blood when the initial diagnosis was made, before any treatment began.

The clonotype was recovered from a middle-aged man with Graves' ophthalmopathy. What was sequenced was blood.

CDR3 in DNA: TGTGCCAGTAGCCGGGGGCGAGGTGAAAAACTGTTTTTT. This sequence encodes CASSRGRGEKLFF. The chain joins TRBV19 to TRBJ1-4; D possibly corresponds to TRBD1 (6 bases). The CDR3 has 13 amino acids. The germline CDR1 and CDR2 sequences are LNHDA and SQIVND (reference sequence). Between the trimmed V and J ends, which lost 6 bases and 7 bases, there was a span of 12 bases.